This T cell receptor (beta chain) was identified in a study of tumor and adjacent non-tumor tissue in lung cancer (dated by TCRdb to the late 2010s). Some background on the complete study: By cancer type, the cohort comprised about 13 adenocarcinoma patients, 2 squamous cell carcinoma patients and 1 small cell lung cancer patient. In total, sequencing yielded approximately 130,000,000 productive TCRbeta reads, which works out to an average of approximately 4.1 million reads per sample. The approximately 15 patients were aged roughly 31 to 85 years, included about ten men and 5 women, and had TNM stage I to III disease. TCRbeta CDR3 sequencing was performed on 25 to 35 paired specimens, with one tumor sample and one normal lung sample collected per patient. Bulk TCRbeta repertoires were compared between lung tumor tissue and matched distant non-tumor lung tissue obtained from 15 lung cancer patients.

Library creation used multiplex PCR. Data came from an Illumina HiSeq 2500. TCRbeta libraries were constructed through three rounds of nested PCR with primers (Table S4) according to protocols adapted from ARM-PCR. PCR products of 200-500 bp were gel-excised and purified with the QIAquick gel extraction kit before sequencing. Regarding the original processing steps: Reads were cleaned using Trimmomatic, were merged into complete CDR3 sequences using FLASH, and were assigned to V(D)J germline segments using MiTCR. VDJtools was used to compute clonal diversity as the inverse Simpson's index. In-frame sequences lacking a premature stop codon were counted as productive reads. The public reads were reprocessed in TCRdb via fastp at Q25 and MiXCR, keeping in-frame beta chains. A single entry per CDR3 protein holds the most common genes and DNA from its merged rows. None of the V and J calls come from the authors' own analysis; TCRdb made them. The sample profile shows roughly 120,000 distinct CDR3 sequences; 50% to 70% of them were found once. The top ten clones comprise over 15% of the sample.

RNA was extracted from bulk unsorted tissue and checked for quality with a NanoDrop ND-1000 and an Agilent 2100. Normal lung samples were distant non-tumor tissue taken more than 3 cm from the tumor edge. All donors had newly diagnosed lung cancer, had not received prior chemotherapy, and were admitted for thoracic surgery in China between August and November 2014. The study excluded patients who had received radiotherapy or chemotherapy before or who had another cancer at the same time. Pieces of surgical tissue measuring about 1-2.1 cm3 were kept in RNAlater solution and stored at -80 degrees C until use. This clonotype was observed at least ten times. This clone's antigen is unknown. No base quality information exists; no much larger clone differs at one position. V was cut back by 6 bases and J by 5 bases, leaving a gap of 6 bases between them. Reading the germline V gene gives CDR1 MNHEY and CDR2 SVGAGI. The CDR3 numbers 11 residues from cysteine through phenylalanine. The retained sequence is limited to the CDR3, 33 bases, with the frame set at the first base.

Paper-wide results and their limitations: Because peripheral blood was not sequenced, the blood TCRbeta repertoires of the lung cancer patients in the study went unexamined. The top 100 clones accounted for a significantly larger cumulative portion of the repertoire in normal lung than in tumor tissue. With only roughly 14 patients in the cohort, the authors noted that larger samples and more detailed clinical data are needed. Younger patients had significantly higher TCR diversity, and higher tumor TCR diversity was associated with shorter overall and disease-free survival. Significantly higher TCR diversity (inverse Simpson) was observed in tumor tissue than in normal lung tissue (roughly 470 vs 170, P = 0.0075, Mann-Whitney U test). The sequencing platform is not named in the methods, and unique molecular identifiers are not mentioned.

This sequence originates from a man aged 55 to 70 with non-small cell lung cancer. The material sequenced was distant non-tumor lung tissue. The sequence links TRBV6-5 to TRBJ2-3; the D gene lacks a confident call. The nucleotide sequence reads as follows: TGTGCCAGCAGGGCAGGAGATACGCAGTATTTT. Its protein is CASRAGDTQYF.